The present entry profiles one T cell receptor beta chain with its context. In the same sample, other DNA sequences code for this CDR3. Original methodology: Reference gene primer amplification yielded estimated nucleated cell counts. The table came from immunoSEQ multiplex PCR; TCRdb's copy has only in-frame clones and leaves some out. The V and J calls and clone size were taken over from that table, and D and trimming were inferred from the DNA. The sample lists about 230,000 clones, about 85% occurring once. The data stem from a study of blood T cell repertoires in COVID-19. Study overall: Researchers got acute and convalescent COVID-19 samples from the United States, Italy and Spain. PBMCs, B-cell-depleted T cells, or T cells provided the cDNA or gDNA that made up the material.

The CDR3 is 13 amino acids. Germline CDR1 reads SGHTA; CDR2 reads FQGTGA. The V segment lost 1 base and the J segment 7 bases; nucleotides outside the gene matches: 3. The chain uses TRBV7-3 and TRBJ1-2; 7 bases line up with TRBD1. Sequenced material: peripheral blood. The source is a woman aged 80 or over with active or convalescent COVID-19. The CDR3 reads CASSLRQGGGYTF. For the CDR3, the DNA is TGTGCCAGCAGCTTAAGGCAGGGGGGTGGCTACACCTTC. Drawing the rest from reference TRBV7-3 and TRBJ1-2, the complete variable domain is GAGVSQTPSNKVTEKGKYVELRCDPISGHTALYWYRQSLGQGPEFLIYFQGTGAADDSGLPNDRFFAVRPEGSVSTLKIQRTERGDSAVYLCASSLRQGGGYTFGSGTRLTVV.